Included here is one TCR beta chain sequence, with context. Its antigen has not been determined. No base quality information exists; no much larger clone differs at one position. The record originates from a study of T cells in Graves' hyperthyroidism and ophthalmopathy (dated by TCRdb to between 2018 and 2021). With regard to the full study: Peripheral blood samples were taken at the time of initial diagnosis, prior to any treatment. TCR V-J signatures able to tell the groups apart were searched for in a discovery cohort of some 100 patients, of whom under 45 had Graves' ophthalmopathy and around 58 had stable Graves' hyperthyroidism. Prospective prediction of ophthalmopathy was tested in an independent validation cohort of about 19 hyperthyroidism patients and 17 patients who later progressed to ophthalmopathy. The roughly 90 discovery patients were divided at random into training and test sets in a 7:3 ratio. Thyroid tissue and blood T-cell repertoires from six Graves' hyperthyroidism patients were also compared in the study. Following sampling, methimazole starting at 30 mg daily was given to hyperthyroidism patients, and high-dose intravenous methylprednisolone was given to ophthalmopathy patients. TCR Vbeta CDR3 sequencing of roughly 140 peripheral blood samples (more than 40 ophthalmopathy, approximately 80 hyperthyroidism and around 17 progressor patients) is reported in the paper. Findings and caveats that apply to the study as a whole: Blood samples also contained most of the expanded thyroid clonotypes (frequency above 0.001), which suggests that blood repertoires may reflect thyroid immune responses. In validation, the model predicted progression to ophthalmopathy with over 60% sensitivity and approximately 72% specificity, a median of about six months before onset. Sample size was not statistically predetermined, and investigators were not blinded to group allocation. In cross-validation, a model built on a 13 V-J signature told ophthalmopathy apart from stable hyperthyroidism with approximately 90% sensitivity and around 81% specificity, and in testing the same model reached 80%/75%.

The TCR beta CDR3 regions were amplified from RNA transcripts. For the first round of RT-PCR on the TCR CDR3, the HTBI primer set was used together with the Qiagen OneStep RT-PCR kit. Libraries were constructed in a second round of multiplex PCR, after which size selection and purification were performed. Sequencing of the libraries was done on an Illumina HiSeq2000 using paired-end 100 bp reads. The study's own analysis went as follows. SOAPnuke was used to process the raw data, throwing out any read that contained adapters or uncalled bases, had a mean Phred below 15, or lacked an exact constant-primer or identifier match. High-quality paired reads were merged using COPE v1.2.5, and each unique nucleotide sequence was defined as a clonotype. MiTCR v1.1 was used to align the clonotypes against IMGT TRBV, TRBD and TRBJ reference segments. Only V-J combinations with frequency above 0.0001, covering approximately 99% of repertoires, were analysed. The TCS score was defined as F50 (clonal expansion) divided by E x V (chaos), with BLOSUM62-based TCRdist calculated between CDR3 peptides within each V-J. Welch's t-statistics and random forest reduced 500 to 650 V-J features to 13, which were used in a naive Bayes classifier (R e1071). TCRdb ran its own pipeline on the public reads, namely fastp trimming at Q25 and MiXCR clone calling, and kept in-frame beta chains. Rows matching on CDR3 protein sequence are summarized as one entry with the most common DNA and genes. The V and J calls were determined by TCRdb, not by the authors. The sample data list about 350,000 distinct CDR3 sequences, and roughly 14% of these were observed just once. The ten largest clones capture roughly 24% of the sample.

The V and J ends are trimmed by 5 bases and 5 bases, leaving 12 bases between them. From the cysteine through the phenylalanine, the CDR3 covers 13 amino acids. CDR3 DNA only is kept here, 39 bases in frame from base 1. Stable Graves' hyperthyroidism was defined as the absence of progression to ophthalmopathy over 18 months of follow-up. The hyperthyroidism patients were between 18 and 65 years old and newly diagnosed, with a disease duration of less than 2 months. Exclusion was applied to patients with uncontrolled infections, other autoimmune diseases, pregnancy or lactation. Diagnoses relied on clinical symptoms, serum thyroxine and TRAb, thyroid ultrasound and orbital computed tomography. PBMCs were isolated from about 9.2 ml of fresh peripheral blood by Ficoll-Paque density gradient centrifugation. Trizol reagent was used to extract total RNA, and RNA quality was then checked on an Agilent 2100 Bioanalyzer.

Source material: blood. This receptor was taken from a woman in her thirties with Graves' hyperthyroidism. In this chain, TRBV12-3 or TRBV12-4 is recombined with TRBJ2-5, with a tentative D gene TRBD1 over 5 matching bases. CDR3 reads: CASSAFHRETQYF. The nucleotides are TGTGCCAGCAGTGCATTCCACAGGGAGACCCAGTACTTC.